This TCR beta chain was documented in a study of T cells expressing NK-cell markers. About the research overall: One of eight sequenced donors was HCMV-seronegative; the other seven were seropositive.

cDNA encoding TCR beta was synthesized via 5'RACE template switching incorporating UMIs. No DNA is given; TCRdb re-called the 5' RACE reads and lists each CDR3 protein once. The sample features some 150,000 distinct CDR3 sequences, with approximately 12% in its top ten. CDR1 LGHDT and CDR2 YNNKEL come from the germline V gene (reference sequence). This CDR3 contains 17 residues. The TCR was taken from a man aged 18 to 29 in good health. The rearrangement links TRBV3-1 to TRBJ2-1; the TCRdb call, TRBD2, lacks DNA for checking. Sequences were obtained from blood T cells: a sorted CD56 or NKG2C T cell subset, CD4+ or CD8+ T cells, or bulk PBMC T cells (not recorded which). The CDR3 sequence is CASSPHPLAGMDNEQFF.